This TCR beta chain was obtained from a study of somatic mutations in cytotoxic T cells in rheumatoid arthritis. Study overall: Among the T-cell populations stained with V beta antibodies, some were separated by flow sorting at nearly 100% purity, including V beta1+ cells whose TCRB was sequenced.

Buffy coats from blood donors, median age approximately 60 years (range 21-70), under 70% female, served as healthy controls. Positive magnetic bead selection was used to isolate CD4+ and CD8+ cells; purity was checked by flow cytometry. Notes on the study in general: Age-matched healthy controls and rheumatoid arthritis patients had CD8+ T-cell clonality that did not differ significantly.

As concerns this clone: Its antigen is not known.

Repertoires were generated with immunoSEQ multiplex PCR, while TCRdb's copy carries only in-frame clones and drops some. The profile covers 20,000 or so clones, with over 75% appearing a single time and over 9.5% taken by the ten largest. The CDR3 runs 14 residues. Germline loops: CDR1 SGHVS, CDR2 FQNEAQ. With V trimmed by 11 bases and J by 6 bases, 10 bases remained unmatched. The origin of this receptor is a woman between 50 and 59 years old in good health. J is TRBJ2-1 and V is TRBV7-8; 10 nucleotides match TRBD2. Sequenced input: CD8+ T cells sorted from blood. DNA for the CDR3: TGTGCCGCCGAACGGACTAGCGGTACCAATGAGCAGTTCTTC. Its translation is CAAERTSGTNEQFF.